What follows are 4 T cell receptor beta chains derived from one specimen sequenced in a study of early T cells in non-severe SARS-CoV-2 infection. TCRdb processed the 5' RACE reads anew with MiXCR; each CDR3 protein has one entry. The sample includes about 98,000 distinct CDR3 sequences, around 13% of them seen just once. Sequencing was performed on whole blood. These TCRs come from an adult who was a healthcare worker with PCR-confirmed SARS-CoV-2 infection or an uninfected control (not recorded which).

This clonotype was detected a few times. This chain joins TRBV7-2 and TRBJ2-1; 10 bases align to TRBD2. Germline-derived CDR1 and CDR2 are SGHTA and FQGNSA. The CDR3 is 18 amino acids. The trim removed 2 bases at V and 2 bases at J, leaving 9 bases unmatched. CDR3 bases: TGTGCCAGCAGCTTAAGGGGACTAGCGTACAGCGCCTACAATGAGCAGTTCTTC. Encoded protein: CASSLRGLAYSAYNEQFF.

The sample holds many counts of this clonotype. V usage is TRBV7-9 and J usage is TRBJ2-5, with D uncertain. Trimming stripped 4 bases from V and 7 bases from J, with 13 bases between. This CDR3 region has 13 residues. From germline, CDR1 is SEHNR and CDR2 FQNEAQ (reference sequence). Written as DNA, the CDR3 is TGTGCCAGCAGCTCTGGGTTGGGATGGACCCAGTACTTC. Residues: CASSSGLGWTQYF.

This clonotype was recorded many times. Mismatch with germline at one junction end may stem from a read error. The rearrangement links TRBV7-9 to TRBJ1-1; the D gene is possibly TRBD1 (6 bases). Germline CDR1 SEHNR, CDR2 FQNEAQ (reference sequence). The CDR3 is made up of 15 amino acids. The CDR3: CAGSHRDGGNTEAFF. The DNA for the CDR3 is TGTGCCGGCAGCCACAGGGACGGCGGGAACACTGAAGCTTTCTTT.

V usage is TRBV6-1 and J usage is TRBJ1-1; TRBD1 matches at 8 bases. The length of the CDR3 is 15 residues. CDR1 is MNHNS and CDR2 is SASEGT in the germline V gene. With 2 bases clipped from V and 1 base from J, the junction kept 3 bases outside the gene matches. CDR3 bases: TGTGCCAGCAGTGAACCGGGACAGGCGAACACTGAAGCTTTCTTT. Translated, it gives CASSEPGQANTEAFF.